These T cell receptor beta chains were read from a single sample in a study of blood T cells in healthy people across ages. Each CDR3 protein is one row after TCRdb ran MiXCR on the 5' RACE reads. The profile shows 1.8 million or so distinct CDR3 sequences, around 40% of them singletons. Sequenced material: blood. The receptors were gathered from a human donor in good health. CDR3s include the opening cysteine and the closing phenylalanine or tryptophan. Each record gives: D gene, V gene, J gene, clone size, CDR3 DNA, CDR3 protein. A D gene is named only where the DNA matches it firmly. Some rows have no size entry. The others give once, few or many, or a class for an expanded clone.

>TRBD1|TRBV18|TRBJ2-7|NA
TGTGCCAGCTCACCCTCGGGACAGCCCTTCCAAGAGCAGTACTTC
CASSPSGQPFQEQYF
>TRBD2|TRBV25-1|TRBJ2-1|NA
TGTGCCAGCAGTCCCGCTAGCGGGGGCTCCTACAATGAGCAGTTCTTC
CASSPASGGSYNEQFF
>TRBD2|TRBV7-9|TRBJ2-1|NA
TGTGCCAGCAGCTTAAAACGGGGGGTATCCTACAATGAGCAGTTCTTC
CASSLKRGVSYNEQFF
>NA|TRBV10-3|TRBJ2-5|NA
TGTGCCATCAGTGAGCACCCGGGGGAGACCCAGTACTTC
CAISEHPGETQYF
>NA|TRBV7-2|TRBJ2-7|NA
TGTGCCAGCAGCTTAATGTCCCAGGAGATTTCCTACGAGCAGTACTTC
CASSLMSQEISYEQYF
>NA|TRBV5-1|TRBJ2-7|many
TGCGCCAGCAGCTTGGCCGGGACACCTACCTACGAGCAGTACTTC
CASSLAGTPTYEQYF
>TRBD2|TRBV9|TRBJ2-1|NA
TGTGCCAGCAGCGCCTATGGACTAGCGGGGAACAATGAGCAGTTCTTC
CASSAYGLAGNNEQFF
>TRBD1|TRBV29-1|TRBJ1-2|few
TGCAGCGTTGCTGGACAGGGCAGGAATGGCTACACCTTC
CSVAGQGRNGYTF
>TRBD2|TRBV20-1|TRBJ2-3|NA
TGCAGTGCTAACAGCGGGGGGTTATCAGATACGCAGTATTTT
CSANSGGLSDTQYF
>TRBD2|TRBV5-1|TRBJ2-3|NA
TGCGCCAGCAGCTTTTGGGCTAGCGGGGGCACAGATACGCAGTATTTT
CASSFWASGGTDTQYF
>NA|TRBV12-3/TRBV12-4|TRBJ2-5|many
TGTGCCAGCAGTTTCGACATCGGAGAGACCCAGTACTTC
CASSFDIGETQYF
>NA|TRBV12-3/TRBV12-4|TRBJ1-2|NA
TGTGCCAGCAGTTTGTCCGGGAACTTCTATGGCTACACCTTC
CASSLSGNFYGYTF
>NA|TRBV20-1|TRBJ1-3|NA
TGCAGCCCCCGGGACCCGCAGTCCGGAAACACCATATATTTT
CSPRDPQSGNTIYF
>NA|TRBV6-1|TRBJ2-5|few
TGTGCCAGCATGAAGGGGCCAATTAGTCAAGAGACCCAGTACTTC
CASMKGPISQETQYF
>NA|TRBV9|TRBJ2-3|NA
TGTGCCAGCAGCGTATCGGGGGTGGATACGCAGTATTTT
CASSVSGVDTQYF
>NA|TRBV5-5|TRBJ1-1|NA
TGTGCCCGCAGCTTCACCAGACAGGCCAACACTGAAGCTTTCTTT
CARSFTRQANTEAFF
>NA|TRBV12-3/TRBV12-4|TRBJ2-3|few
TGTGCCAGCAGTCGATCGGGGGTAGCTAGCACAGATACGCAGTATTTT
CASSRSGVASTDTQYF
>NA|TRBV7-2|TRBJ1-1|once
TGTGCCAGCAGCTTAGCTTTGAGAGTGAACACTGAAGCTTTCTTT
CASSLALRVNTEAFF
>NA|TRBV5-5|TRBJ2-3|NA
TGTGCCAGCAGCTTCCGCCCTAAAGATACGCAGTATTTT
CASSFRPKDTQYF
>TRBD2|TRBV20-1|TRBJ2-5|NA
TGCAGTGCTTTGACTAGCGGGGTGGCCACCCAGTACTTC
CSALTSGVATQYF
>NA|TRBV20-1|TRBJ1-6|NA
TGCAGTGCCCAAAGATCCGGGACCTCAGAGTCCTATAATTCACCCCTCCACTTT
CSAQRSGTSESYNSPLHF
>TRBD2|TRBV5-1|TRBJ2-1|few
TGCGCCAGCAGCAATGGAGCGGGAGTCAATGAGCAGTTCTTC
CASSNGAGVNEQFF
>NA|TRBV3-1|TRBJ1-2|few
TGTGCCAGCAGCCATTTCAGGGACTACTATGGCTACACCTTC
CASSHFRDYYGYTF
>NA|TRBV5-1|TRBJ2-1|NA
TGCGCCAGCAGCGTGGACTGGAGCTCCTACAATGAGCAGTTCTTC
CASSVDWSSYNEQFF
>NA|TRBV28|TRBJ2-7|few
TGTGCCTGCGGCGGGTCCTTGAACTACGAGCAGTACTTC
CACGGSLNYEQYF